This TCR beta chain was documented in a study of immune reconstitution after stem cell transplant in scleroderma. This clonotype qualifies as medium-sized (0.01 to 0.1%). The length of the CDR3 is 14 residues. CDR1 and CDR2 (germline): DFQATT, SNEGSKA (reference sequence). V was trimmed by 0 bases and J by 5 bases, leaving 13 bases between them. MiXCR, run by TCRdb on the RT-PCR reads, gives a single entry per CDR3 protein. This sample carries nearly 2,000 distinct CDR3 sequences, 15% to 20% of them seen once, and the ten largest clones take around 8.2%. The rearrangement links TRBV20-1 to TRBJ2-5; D is undetermined. This sequence was found in a female donor with systemic sclerosis. Sample collection occurred before or after autologous hematopoietic stem cell transplantation (not recorded which). The CDR3 nucleotides read TGCAGTGCTAGAGATTCGGTGGGGATGGAGACCCAGTACTTC. Translated: CSARDSVGMETQYF.